This TCR beta chain stems from a study of blood T cell repertoires in COVID-19. Repertoires were generated with immunoSEQ multiplex PCR, while TCRdb's copy carries only in-frame clones and drops some. The data show 150,000 to 200,000 clones, with 65% to 85% seen just once and approximately 5.4% held by the top ten. This clone has a single count. Other DNA sequences in the sample encode the same CDR3. CDR3 length: 11 amino acids. Trimming shortened V by 7 bases and J by 4 bases, and 7 bases separated the two germline ends. The V gene's germline CDR1 is MNHEY and CDR2 SVGAGI. The gene calls are TRBV6-5 and TRBJ1-1; D is uncertain. The sequencing sample was made of PBMCs or T cells enriched from blood (not recorded which). The clonotype was recovered from a man aged 35-49 years who had recovered from COVID-19. CDR3 protein: CASMAGTEAFF. CDR3 nucleotides: TGTGCCAGCATGGCGGGCACTGAAGCTTTCTTT.